The present entry profiles one TCR beta chain with its context. Its cognate antigen is unknown. A sample-barcoded 5' primer and a J-beta primer mix were used in a second PCR of about 7 to 11 cycles. TCRdb re-analysed the 5' RACE reads in MiXCR, keeping a single row per CDR3 protein. Among over 950,000 distinct CDR3 sequences listed, just over 50% were seen once. Per the germline V gene, CDR1 is MDHEN and CDR2 is SYDVKM. Trimming left V 2 bases short and J 4 bases short, with 12 bases between. The CDR3 is 15 amino acids. This entry comes from a study of blood T cells in healthy people across ages. Study-level findings and limits: Unsorted PBMCs ruled out conclusive naive versus antigen-experienced comparison. Shifts in expanded clonotypes may have been confounded by donor CMV status, which was unknown. In these data, TCR beta diversity tracked strongly with naive T cell percentage.

This TCR was sampled from a woman in her sixties in good health. Material for sequencing was blood. The rearrangement joins TRBV28 to TRBJ1-5; D gene ambiguous. The CDR3 nucleotides are TGTGCCAGCAGTTTAATACGAGGGTGGAATCAGCCCCAGCATTTT. Protein: CASSLIRGWNQPQHF.